Sequencing of this T cell receptor (beta chain) was carried out in a study of cytomegalovirus exposure and HLA in healthy donors. Whole-study findings and limits: The study flagged roughly 150 TCR beta chains as cytomegalovirus-associated.

Use of 60 Vbeta and 13 Jbeta primers characterized the PCR. Sequencing was performed with immunoSEQ multiplex PCR; in TCRdb, only in-frame clones are kept and a portion is missing. The sample has around 190,000 clones; about 81% are singletons. With regard to this clone: Its specificity is not known.

The CDR3 is 15 residues long. CDR1 and CDR2 (germline): SGHAT, FQNNGV. The V gene end was trimmed by 5 bases and the J gene end by 5 bases; junction bases not matched to a gene: 9. The clonotype was recovered from a man aged 18 to 30 in good health and CMV-seronegative. The chain links TRBV11-2 to TRBJ2-5; TRBD1 matches 9 bases. The material sequenced was PBMCs. The CDR3 bases are TGTGCCAGCAGCCAGTCCGGGACAGGGTGGGAGACCCAGTACTTC. The encoded protein is CASSQSGTGWETQYF.